A single sample is the source of the 25 T cell receptor beta chains below, sequenced in a study of blood T cells in healthy people across ages. Then a second PCR, running about 6 to 11 cycles, was carried out with a sample-barcoded 5' primer and a J-beta primer mix. TCRdb redid the calling of the 5' RACE reads with MiXCR, one entry per CDR3 protein. Among 450,000 to 650,000 distinct CDR3 sequences listed, 24% were seen once. A further study also used this sample, focusing on T cells of mothers and their children.

Sequenced sample: blood. The receptors derive from a boy under 18 in good health.

This clonotype came up a few times. The J gene is TRBJ2-6, the V gene TRBV7-3; possibly TRBD1 for D (6 bases). Trimming stripped 2 bases from V and 2 bases from J, with 10 bases between. Germline V CDR1 and CDR2: SGHTA, FQGTGA. This CDR3 region has 16 residues. This CDR3 is CASSLQGTPGANVLTF. The DNA of the CDR3 is TGTGCCAGCAGCTTACAGGGGACACCTGGGGCCAACGTCCTGACTTTC.

Written as DNA, the CDR3 is TGTGCCAGCATGGGGACTAGCGGGAGTGGGACCTACGAGCAGTACTTC. Residues: CASMGTSGSGTYEQYF. The chain joins TRBV28 to TRBJ2-7; 14 bases line up with TRBD2. V dropped 7 bases and J dropped 2; count of bases not matched to a gene: 7. CDR3 length: 16 residues. Germline-derived CDR1 and CDR2 are MDHEN and SYDVKM. Supplemented by reference TRBV28 and TRBJ2-7, the full variable domain reads DVKVTQSSRYLVKRTGEKVFLECVQDMDHENMFWYRQDPGLGLRLIYFSYDVKMKEKGDIPEGYSVSREKKERFSLILESASTNQTSMYLCASMGTSGSGTYEQYFGPGTRLTVT.

The gene calls are TRBV9 and TRBJ2-2; D remains ambiguous. From germline, CDR1 is SGDLS and CDR2 YYNGEE. With 4 bases removed from V and 2 bases from J, the gap between germline ends came to 15 bases. This CDR3 spans 16 amino acids. CDR3 amino acids: CASSPKNILNTGELFF. In DNA form, the CDR3 reads TGTGCCAGCAGCCCCAAAAATATCCTCAACACCGGGGAGCTGTTTTTT.

The rearrangement uses TRBV6-2 or TRBV6-3 and TRBJ1-2; D gene ambiguous. The CDR3 covers 13 residues. Per the germline V gene, CDR1 is MNHEY and CDR2 is SVGEGT. The germline V and J ends were trimmed by 6 bases and 4 bases, with 12 bases remaining between them. CDR3 nucleotides: TGTGCCAGCAGCCGCGGGGAGACCTATGGCTACACCTTC. Amino acid sequence: CASSRGETYGYTF.

This clonotype was picked up a small number of times. The chain has TRBV3-1 and TRBJ2-5; D assignment may be TRBD1 or TRBD2 (5 bases each). Near its end, the DNA agrees better with TRBJ2-7, so the J call may be wrong. The CDR3 spans 13 residues. The germline gives CDR1 LGHDT, CDR2 YNNKEL (reference sequence). DNA of the CDR3: TGTGCCAGCAGCCAACGGGGCAAGGGCGAGCAGTACTTC. This gives the protein CASSQRGKGEQYF.

The chain couples TRBV5-1 to TRBJ2-7; D ambiguous. V lost 0 bases to trimming and J lost 2 bases, with 15 bases between them. Germline-derived CDR1 and CDR2 are SGHRS and YFSETQ. This CDR3 is built from 16 residues. The CDR3 DNA sequence: TGCGCCAGCAGCTTGGCCACAGCCGAGACCCCCTACGAGCAGTACTTC. It codes for CASSLATAETPYEQYF.

The rearrangement links TRBV15 to TRBJ2-5; tentatively, D is TRBD2 (7 bases). The end of the DNA is better explained by TRBJ2-1, so the J call may be wrong. The germline gives CDR1 LNHNV, CDR2 YYDKDF (reference sequence). The CDR3 totals 17 residues. The CDR3 DNA sequence: TGTGCCACCAGCAGAGATAGCCGGGGGGCCAGAGACAATGAGCAGTTCTTC. It is translated as CATSRDSRGARDNEQFF.

This clonotype was observed a few times. The CDR3 here is CASSARPFKGEENTIYF. As DNA, the CDR3 is TGTGCCAGCAGCGCAAGACCATTTAAGGGTGAAGAAAACACCATATATTTT. V and J are TRBV9 and TRBJ1-3, with D unresolved. This CDR3 contains 17 residues. CDR1 is SGDLS, CDR2 YYNGEE, per germline. The germline V and J ends were trimmed by 3 bases and 6 bases, with 22 bases remaining between them.

This clonotype was detected a few times. The junction differs from germline at one of its ends, possibly a read error. The chain recombines TRBV11-3 with TRBJ2-5; 7 positions agree with TRBD1. CDR3 size: 13 residues. CDR1 is SGHNT and CDR2 is YENEEA in the germline V gene. The CDR3 region has the DNA TGTGCCGGCAGCCGACAGGGAAGGGAGACCCAGTACTTC. Protein product: CAGSRQGRETQYF.

This clonotype was seen only a few times. This rearrangement joins TRBV4-3 to TRBJ2-2, with D tentatively TRBD2 (5 bases). V shed 0 bases and J shed 6 bases, with 11 bases lying between them. Germline lookup yields CDR1 LGHNA and CDR2 YSLEER. The CDR3 extends over 15 amino acids. CDR3 in DNA: TGCGCCAGCAGCCAAGAGCGGCTAGCCGCCGGGGAGCTGTTTTTT. Translation: CASSQERLAAGELFF.

J is TRBJ1-5 and V is TRBV20-1; 8 nucleotides align to TRBD1. The CDR3 has 14 residues. The junction had 5 bases not matched to a gene; V was cut back by 3 bases and J by 4 bases. CDR1 DFQATT and CDR2 SNEGSKA come from the germline V gene (reference sequence). CDR3 in amino acids: CSARDRDHNQPQHF. The CDR3 region has the DNA TGCAGTGCTAGGGACAGGGACCATAATCAGCCCCAGCATTTT.

The chain recombines TRBV20-1 with TRBJ2-1; 7 nucleotides align to TRBD2. The CDR3 extends over 14 amino acids. Trimming at V came to 8 bases and at J to 1 base, leaving 8 bases not matched to a gene. Germline CDR1 is DFQATT and CDR2 is SNEGSKA (reference sequence). Written as DNA, the CDR3 is TGCAGTTCAACTGGACTAGAGTCCTACAATGAGCAGTTCTTC. Its translation is CSSTGLESYNEQFF.

This clonotype was seen more than once but under ten times. V is TRBV5-6 and J is TRBJ1-1; TRBD1 agrees at 9 bases. Germline V gene sequence: CDR1 SGHDT, CDR2 YYEEEE. The CDR3 totals 18 residues. The V segment lost 4 bases and the J segment 0 bases; nucleotides outside the gene matches: 13. This chain's CDR3 is CASSITGGAVTMNTEAFF. The CDR3 DNA sequence: TGTGCCAGCAGCATAACAGGGGGCGCGGTCACCATGAACACTGAAGCTTTCTTT.

There are a few counts of this clonotype. The rearrangement uses TRBV5-1 and TRBJ2-5; TRBD1 matches at 8 bases. Germline V gives CDR1 SGHRS, CDR2 YFSETQ. The CDR3 extends over 15 amino acids. With 0 bases clipped from V and 5 bases from J, the junction kept 6 bases outside the gene matches. CDR3 in DNA: TGCGCCAGCAGCTTGGGCAGGGGGCAGAGCGAGACCCAGTACTTC. Translation: CASSLGRGQSETQYF.

This clonotype appeared a few times. The gene calls are TRBV28 and TRBJ1-2, with D possibly being TRBD1 (5 bases). V lost 5 bases and J lost 4, with 17 bases in between. The CDR3 spans 15 residues. CDR1 and CDR2 (germline): MDHEN, SYDVKM. DNA for the CDR3: TGTGCCAGCAGTCTACCGCCAGCAGGGTCCTATGGCTACACCTTC. Residues: CASSLPPAGSYGYTF.

This clonotype was seen many times. The chain carries TRBV28 and TRBJ1-5; 10 positions agree with TRBD1. V was clipped by 6 bases and J by 5 bases; unmatched bases: 4. The CDR3 is made up of 14 amino acids. Germline CDR1 MDHEN, CDR2 SYDVKM. CDR3 DNA sequence: TGTGCCAGCAGAGAGGGACAGGGGCATCAGCCCCAGCATTTT. It codes for CASREGQGHQPQHF.

The chain links TRBV4-3 to TRBJ2-5; 9 bases map to TRBD2. Unmatched junction bases numbered 9, after V lost 0 bases and J lost 7 bases. This CDR3 is built from 16 residues. The V gene's germline CDR1 is LGHNA and CDR2 YSLEER. CDR3 sequence (DNA): TGCGCCAGCAGCCAAGATCCAGCGGGGGGCCCAGGGACCCAGTACTTC. Its protein product is CASSQDPAGGPGTQYF.

The V and J genes are TRBV7-2 and TRBJ2-3; D may be TRBD1 or TRBD2 (5 bases each). Per the germline V gene, CDR1 is SGHTA and CDR2 is FQGNSA. The CDR3 spans 14 residues. V was trimmed by 4 bases and J by 6 bases, leaving 14 bases between them. The CDR3 region is CASSSHPGTDTQYF. CDR3 nucleotide sequence: TGTGCCAGCAGCTCGCACCCGGGGACGGATACGCAGTATTTT.

Worth noting for this clonotype: One end of the junction is discordant with germline, which a read error may explain. The V call is TRBV29-1, the J call TRBJ2-5; D unclear. Germline V CDR1 and CDR2: SQVTM, ANQGSEA. There are 13 residues in the CDR3. The CDR3 sequence is CSVDYVVQETQYF. In DNA form, the CDR3 reads TGCAGCGTTGATTATGTGGTCCAAGAGACACAGTACTTC.

The CDR3 DNA reads as TGTGCCAGCAGTTCGGCAGGGGAAGACGAGCAGTACTTC. This encodes CASSSAGEDEQYF. The chain links TRBV6-6 to TRBJ2-7; possibly TRBD1 for D (6 bases). V shed 4 bases and J shed 5 bases, with 12 bases lying between them. This CDR3 is built from 13 residues. The germline gives CDR1 MNHNY, CDR2 SVGAGI (reference sequence).

This chain joins TRBV5-6 and TRBJ2-1, with D perhaps being TRBD1 or TRBD2 (8 bases each). V lost 2 bases, J lost 1 base, and 34 bases lay in between. Germline values: CDR1 SGHDT, CDR2 YYEEEE. The CDR3 sequence is 23 residues long. The CDR3 spells CASSFSGTGRLWPSGFSYNEQFF. CDR3 sequence (DNA): TGTGCCAGCAGCTTCAGCGGGACAGGACGTTTGTGGCCTAGCGGGTTTTCCTACAATGAGCAGTTCTTC.

This clonotype turned up a few times. The chain's CDR3 is CASSYVPGGGETQYF. CDR3 DNA: TGTGCCAGCAGTTACGTCCCGGGAGGAGGGGAGACCCAGTACTTC. The chain has TRBV6-5 and TRBJ2-1, with 7 bases identical to TRBD2. The J call is in doubt because the DNA end fits TRBJ2-5 better. The V gene's germline CDR1 is MNHEY and CDR2 SVGAGI. The CDR3 sequence is 15 residues long.

The chain employs TRBV7-9 and TRBJ2-1; unclear D gene. The CDR3 has 19 residues. The V gene's germline CDR1 is SEHNR and CDR2 FQNEAQ (reference sequence). With 2 bases removed from V and 0 bases from J, the gap between germline ends came to 20 bases. Here the CDR3 reads CASSLSPLEALHSYNEQFF. The CDR3 bases are TGTGCCAGCAGCTTAAGCCCCTTAGAAGCCCTACACTCCTACAATGAGCAGTTCTTC.

The genes are TRBV18 and TRBJ2-5, with D perhaps being TRBD1 or TRBD2 (5 bases each). The V end was cut by 3 bases, the J end by 2 bases, with 13 bases between. Germline CDR1 and CDR2: KGHSH and LQKENI. CDR3 length: 15 amino acids. CDR3 amino acids: CASSPSEGRQETQYF. The CDR3 DNA follows: TGTGCCAGCTCACCTTCTGAGGGGCGTCAAGAGACCCAGTACTTC.

This clonotype has a handful of counts. This chain links TRBV9 with TRBJ2-3; 10 positions match TRBD2. The CDR3 is 20 residues long. V gave up 3 bases and J gave up 1 base; unmatched junction bases: 17. The germline CDR1 and CDR2 sequences are SGDLS and YYNGEE. CDR3 sequence (DNA): TGTGCCAGCAGCGCACCCGGGAGCGGGGGGGCTAGATATGGCACAGATACGCAGTATTTT. Encoded protein: CASSAPGSGGARYGTDTQYF.